The entry below describes one T cell receptor (beta chain). The data stem from a study of control samples from healthy donors and cancer patients. Profiling relied on immunoSEQ multiplex PCR, and the TCRdb table lists in-frame clones only, not all of them. The sample lists 93,000 or so clones, 75% to 90% occurring once. Sequencing was carried out using PBMCs. The clonotype was recovered from a man in his sixties with lung cancer.

The CDR3 DNA is TGTGCCAGCAGCCAAGATCCGGACAGTCCCCCCCCCACGTATCGGCATGAAAAACTGTTTTTT. It specifies CASSQDPDSPPPTYRHEKLFF. The chain employs TRBV3-1 (or the pseudogene TRBV3-2) and TRBJ1-4, with D possibly matching TRBD1 (6 bases). This CDR3 is built from 21 residues. Germline values: CDR1 LGHDT, CDR2 YNNKEL (reference sequence). The germline V and J ends were trimmed by 0 bases and 6 bases, with 29 bases remaining between them.